This is a list of T cell receptor beta chains from one sample in a study of response to subunit inactivated influenza vaccine. Each CDR3 protein is one row after TCRdb ran MiXCR on the RT-PCR reads. Of about 150,000 distinct CDR3 sequences in the sample, about 10% were seen once. Sample: CD8+ T cells sorted from PBMCs, taken about 23 months after vaccination. These receptor sequences come from a man in his fifties or sixties who received an inactivated influenza vaccine. Both conserved end residues are part of each CDR3. Fields, in order: clone size, J gene, V gene, D gene, CDR3 DNA, CDR3 protein. D genes are given only for firm matches. A row's size may be missing; if present it is once, few, many or a size class.

>-|TRBJ2-2|TRBV28|TRBD2
TGTGCCAGCAGTTTGCGGGGGAGACGGAGGGAGCTGTTTTTT
CASSLRGRRRELFF
>-|TRBJ1-5|TRBV9|-
TGTGCCAGCAGCGACGGGTCCAGCAATCAGCCCCAGCATTTT
CASSDGSSNQPQHF
>many|TRBJ2-3|TRBV20-1|-
TGCAGTGCTAATCAGGGATCCGTTAGCACAGATACGCAGTATTTT
CSANQGSVSTDTQYF
>few|TRBJ2-1|TRBV5-1|TRBD1
TGCGCCAGCAGCCGACAGGGCCCTCCAGCCTACAATGAGCAGTTCTTC
CASSRQGPPAYNEQFF
>-|TRBJ2-3|TRBV9|TRBD2
TGTGCCAGCAGCGTATTAGCGGGAGGGGCAGATACGCAGTATTTT
CASSVLAGGADTQYF
>once|TRBJ2-1|TRBV6-1|TRBD2
TGTGCCAGCACCCAACTAGCGGGGTGGCTTGAGCAGTTCTTC
CASTQLAGWLEQFF
>-|TRBJ2-5|TRBV20-1|-
TGCAGTGCTAGAGATCCCACCCAAGAGACCCAGTACTTC
CSARDPTQETQYF
>many|TRBJ1-1|TRBV4-3|-
TGCGCCAGCAGCCAAGGTTCATTCGGATACACTGAAGCTTTCTTT
CASSQGSFGYTEAFF
>few|TRBJ2-7|TRBV9|TRBD2
TGTGCCAGCAGCGTAGATATTAGCGGGGGCTACGAGCAGTACTTC
CASSVDISGGYEQYF
>few|TRBJ1-1|TRBV6-2/TRBV6-3|-
TGTGCCAGCAGTTACCCGGTGGAGGGAGCTTTCTTT
CASSYPVEGAFF
>many|TRBJ2-1|TRBV7-2|TRBD2
TGTGCCAGCGGACCGGGACTAGCGGGAGTCGGAGGCAATGAGCAGTTCTTC
CASGPGLAGVGGNEQFF
>-|TRBJ2-7|TRBV5-1|-
TGCGCCAGCAGCCTCACGTGGGGCGGAACCCCTAACGAGCAGTACTTC
CASSLTWGGTPNEQYF
>few|TRBJ2-7|TRBV28|-
TGTGCCACCTGGGACTACGAGCAGTACTTC
CATWDYEQYF
>-|TRBJ2-1|TRBV24-1|TRBD2
TGTGCCACCAGTGAACCCGGACTAGCCGGCAATGAGCAGTTCTTC
CATSEPGLAGNEQFF
>-|TRBJ2-5|TRBV11-2|TRBD2
TGTGCCAGCAGCGTAGTGGGAGGGGAGACCCAGTACTTC
CASSVVGGETQYF
>few|TRBJ2-7|TRBV10-3|-
TGTGCCATCAGTGAGGACACCGTTAGGTCCTACGAGCAGTACTTC
CAISEDTVRSYEQYF
>few|TRBJ1-1|TRBV9|-
TGTGCCAGCAGCGTAGGCATGGGCACTGAAGCTTTCTTT
CASSVGMGTEAFF
>few|TRBJ2-1|TRBV12-3/TRBV12-4|-
TGTGCCAGCAGTTCATCGGGACTGCTCAACAATGAGCAGTTCTTC
CASSSSGLLNNEQFF
>-|TRBJ2-1|TRBV6-1|TRBD1
TGTGCCAGCAGCGCCCCGGGACAGTACTCCTACAATGAGCAGTTCTTC
CASSAPGQYSYNEQFF
>few|TRBJ2-4|TRBV15|-
TGTGCCACCAGCAGAGAAACGTCAGCCAAAAACATTCAGTACTTC
CATSRETSAKNIQYF
>few|TRBJ2-7|TRBV4-2|TRBD1
TGTGCCAGCAGCCAAACAGGGGCAGGTGCTCACTACGAGCAGTACTTC
CASSQTGAGAHYEQYF
>-|TRBJ2-7|TRBV20-1|-
TGCAGTGCTAGGGGCCGGCCCTACGAGCAGTACTTC
CSARGRPYEQYF
>few|TRBJ2-6|TRBV20-1|TRBD1
TGCAGTGCTAGACCAACAGGGGTCGGGGCCAACGTCCTGACTTTC
CSARPTGVGANVLTF
>-|TRBJ2-7|TRBV27|TRBD1
TGTGCCAGCAGTCCTCGGACAGGGGGCCCCTACGAGCAGTACTTC
CASSPRTGGPYEQYF
>-|TRBJ2-1|TRBV3-1|-
TGTGCCAGCAGCCAAGGGACAGCCTCATACAATGAGCAGTTCTTC
CASSQGTASYNEQFF
>-|TRBJ1-2|TRBV11-2|TRBD1
TGTGCCAGCAGCTTAGTGGACAGGGGTGGTGATGGCTACACCTTC
CASSLVDRGGDGYTF
>few|TRBJ2-3|TRBV10-2|-
TGCGCCAGCAGCCCTGGACCGTCCCGCACAGATACGCAGTATTTT
CASSPGPSRTDTQYF
>few|TRBJ2-3|TRBV28|-
TGTGCCAGCAGCCTAGGGTCTGGGCCCGCAGATACGCAGTATTTT
CASSLGSGPADTQYF
>many|TRBJ2-1|TRBV7-2|-
TGTGCCAGCAGCTTCGAAGGCAGCGCTGCTCAGTTCTTC
CASSFEGSAAQFF
>few|TRBJ2-1|TRBV20-1|TRBD2
TGCAGTGCTACTAGCGGGTTTTCCAACTACAATGAGCAGTTCTTC
CSATSGFSNYNEQFF
>-|TRBJ2-7|TRBV28|TRBD2
TGTGCCAGCAGTTTAGCAATTCAGGGTCCCGGGACTAGCGCGTCCTACGAGCAGTACTTC
CASSLAIQGPGTSASYEQYF
>many|TRBJ2-7|TRBV20-1|TRBD2
TGCAGTGCTAGTCGTAGCGGGAGGGCAATTCCGGAACAGTACTTC
CSASRSGRAIPEQYF
>-|TRBJ2-7|TRBV20-1|-
TGCAGTGCTAGAGACCCACGATCCCTTTCGGACACCCCCTACGAGCAGTACTTC
CSARDPRSLSDTPYEQYF
>-|TRBJ1-1|TRBV3-1|-
TGTGCCAGCAGTTACGGACAAACGAACACTGAAGCTTTCTTT
CASSYGQTNTEAFF
>-|TRBJ2-1|TRBV7-2|TRBD2
TGTGCCAGCAGCTTTGTGTTGGCTAGCGGGGGTAGGAATGAGCAGTTCTTC
CASSFVLASGGRNEQFF
>few|TRBJ2-2|TRBV29-1|TRBD1
TGCAGCGACCGGGACAGATCGAACACCGGGGAGCTGTTTTTT
CSDRDRSNTGELFF
>many|TRBJ2-1|TRBV2|-
TGTGCCAGCAGTGAATGGGTTAGCGACGGCAATGAGCAGTTCTTC
CASSEWVSDGNEQFF
>many|TRBJ2-5|TRBV12-3/TRBV12-4|TRBD2
TGTGCCAGCAGTAAAGCGGGGTTCCAAGAGACCCAGTACTTC
CASSKAGFQETQYF
>-|TRBJ2-7|TRBV18|TRBD1
TGTGCCAGCTCACCGACGACAGGGTATGCCGAGCAGTACTTC
CASSPTTGYAEQYF
>-|TRBJ2-7|TRBV4-2|-
TGTGCCAGCAGCCAAGAAAGAGGAGGGGGCTCCTACGAGCAGTACTTC
CASSQERGGGSYEQYF
>few|TRBJ1-2|TRBV9|TRBD1
TGTGCCAGCAGCGGGGGACAGTTCCCCACCTCCGACTATGGCTACACCTTC
CASSGGQFPTSDYGYTF
>-|TRBJ2-1|TRBV5-1|TRBD1
TGCGCCAGCAGCTCGGGACAGCAACTCTACAATGAGCAGTTCTTC
CASSSGQQLYNEQFF
>few|TRBJ2-7|TRBV7-9|-
TGTGCCAGCAGCTTAAATGATATTCACTACGAGCAGTACTTC
CASSLNDIHYEQYF
>-|TRBJ2-5|TRBV9|TRBD2
TGTGCCAGCAGCACTAGCGGGAGTTGGGAGACCCAGTACTTC
CASSTSGSWETQYF
>-|TRBJ2-3|TRBV27|-
TGTGCCAGCAGTTCTGGATTATCTAGCACAGATACGCAGTATTTT
CASSSGLSSTDTQYF
>few|TRBJ2-3|TRBV3-1|TRBD2
TGTGCCAGCAGCGCTACGTTAGCGGGAGTGGCAGATACGCAGTATTTT
CASSATLAGVADTQYF
>-|TRBJ1-1|TRBV5-1|TRBD1
TGCGCCAGCAGCGCGGGACAGGGTTTTCTCCCTGAAGCTTTCTTT
CASSAGQGFLPEAFF
>few|TRBJ1-5|TRBV24-1|TRBD1
TGTGCCACCAGTGGGTTCGGGACAGGAATCCAGCCCCAGCATTTT
CATSGFGTGIQPQHF
>few|TRBJ2-1|TRBV7-8|TRBD2
TGTGCCAGCAGCCGGGGACTAGCGGGCTCCTACAATGAGCAGTTCTTC
CASSRGLAGSYNEQFF
>-|TRBJ1-5|TRBV12-3/TRBV12-4|-
TGTGCCAGCAGATACGGACAGCTCAATCAGCCCCAGCATTTT
CASRYGQLNQPQHF
>few|TRBJ2-1|TRBV27|-
TGTGCCAGCAGTTTATCCCTCCTGTCCTCCTACAATGAGCAGTTCTTC
CASSLSLLSSYNEQFF
>many|TRBJ2-1|TRBV12-3/TRBV12-4|TRBD2
TGTGCCAGCAGTTCCTGGACTAGCGGGAGGTTGGGCAATGAGCAGTTCTTC
CASSSWTSGRLGNEQFF
>-|TRBJ2-2|TRBV28|-
TGTGCCAGCAGTTCATTGATACAACGCGGGGAGCTGTTTTTT
CASSSLIQRGELFF
>-|TRBJ2-3|TRBV5-1|-
TGCGCCAGCAGCTTGGCCCGTGTGAAGCTTGCGGGCGATACGCAGTATTTT
CASSLARVKLAGDTQYF